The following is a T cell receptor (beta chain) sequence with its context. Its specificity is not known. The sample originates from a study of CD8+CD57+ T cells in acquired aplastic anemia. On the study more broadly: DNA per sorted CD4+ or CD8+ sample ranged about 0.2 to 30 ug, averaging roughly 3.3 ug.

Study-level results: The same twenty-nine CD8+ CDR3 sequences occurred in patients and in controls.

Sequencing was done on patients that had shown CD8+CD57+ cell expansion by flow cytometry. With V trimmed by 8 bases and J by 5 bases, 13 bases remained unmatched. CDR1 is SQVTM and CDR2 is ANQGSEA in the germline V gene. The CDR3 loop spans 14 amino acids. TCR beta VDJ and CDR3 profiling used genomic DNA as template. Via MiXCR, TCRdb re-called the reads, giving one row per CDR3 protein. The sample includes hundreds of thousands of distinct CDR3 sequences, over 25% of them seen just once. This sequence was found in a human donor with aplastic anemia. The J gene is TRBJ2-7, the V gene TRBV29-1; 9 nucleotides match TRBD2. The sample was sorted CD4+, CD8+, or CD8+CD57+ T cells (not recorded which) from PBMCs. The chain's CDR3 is CSLGAGGPYDEQYF. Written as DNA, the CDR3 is TGCAGCTTGGGCGCGGGAGGGCCGTACGACGAGCAGTACTTC.